A single sample gave rise to the 24 T cell receptor beta chains below, sequenced in a study of shared clonotypes between healthy human individuals (dated by TCRdb to 2020 to 2022). The method was the immunoSEQ multiplex PCR assay. In its TCRdb copy, this immuneACCESS table keeps in-frame sequences only and misses some clones. Where compared with another copy, unresolved V genes explain less than half of these, and the others have no known cause. For this sample the table gives around 750,000 clones, of which approximately 74% were detected only once. The biggest ten clones account for 1.5% to 2% of the sample. Sequenced material: memory CD4+ T cells sorted from blood. The label giving this sample's cell subset or site can be read as: CD45RA-negative fraction. All receptors come from a woman in her thirties in good health.

The chain recombines TRBV19 with TRBJ1-1, with D hard to call. The ends were cut back, 5 bases at V and 1 base at J, with 20 bases in the middle. The CDR3 covers 17 residues. Germline CDR1 reads LNHDA; CDR2 reads SQIVND (reference sequence). The CDR3 spells CASSPRPSGAGNTEAFF. The DNA of the CDR3 is TGTGCCAGTAGTCCCCGTCCCTCGGGCGCGGGGAACACTGAAGCTTTCTTT. Drawing the rest from reference TRBV19 and TRBJ1-1, the complete variable domain is DGGITQSPKYLFRKEGQNVTLSCEQNLNHDAMYWYRQDPGQGLRLIYYSQIVNDFQKGDIAEGYSVSREKKESFPLTVTSAQKNPTAFYLCASSPRPSGAGNTEAFFGQGTRLTVV.

The chain is built from TRBV7-9 and TRBJ2-1, with TRBD2 matching over 8 bases. CDR1 is SEHNR and CDR2 is FQNEAQ in the germline V gene (reference sequence). This CDR3 comprises 14 residues. The ends lost 1 base at V and 9 bases at J; junction bases unmatched: 5. The chain's CDR3 is CASSLVGGRFEQFF. In nucleotides, the CDR3 is TGTGCCAGCAGCTTAGTTGGCGGGAGGTTTGAGCAGTTCTTC.

V usage is TRBV5-1 and J usage is TRBJ2-1, with a possible D match to TRBD2 (7 bases). The CDR3 is 16 amino acids. The germline V gene encodes CDR1 SGHRS and CDR2 YFSETQ. V gave up 4 bases and J gave up 4 bases, with 18 bases separating them. CDR3 bases: TGCGCCAGCAGCAAGTTTATGGGAGGGGGATACAATGAGCAGTTCTTC. This translates into CASSKFMGGGYNEQFF.

This chain joins TRBV23-1 and TRBJ1-2, with 9 bases aligning to TRBD1. TRBV23-1 is flagged as an ORF with uncertain function. Trimming cost V 4 bases and J 8 bases; bases outside gene matches: 5. This CDR3 contains 13 residues. CDR3 DNA: TGCGCCAGCAGTCGCGGGACAGGGAAAGGCTACACCTTC. Translation: CASSRGTGKGYTF.

Concerning this clone: This may be a read error: a much more frequent sequence differs by one nucleotide. Additional DNA sequences in this sample encode the identical CDR3. The gene calls are TRBV5-1 and TRBJ2-1; 9 bases match TRBD2. Trimming at V came to 0 bases and at J to 4 bases, leaving 2 bases not matched to a gene. The CDR3 totals 15 residues. Germline V gene data show CDR1 as SGHRS and CDR2 as YFSETQ. The CDR3 bases are TGCGCCAGCAGCTTGGGTAGCGGGGGTTACAATGAGCAGTTCTTC. Its protein product is CASSLGSGGYNEQFF.

The V call is TRBV7-2, the J call TRBJ1-5, with no clear D. The CDR3 runs 15 residues. Germline V gene sequence: CDR1 SGHTA, CDR2 FQGNSA. Trimming removed 1 base at V and 3 bases at J, with 10 bases between. CDR3 DNA sequence: TGTGCCAGCAGCTTAGGAGGATTACTCAATCAGCCCCAGCATTTT. Translated: CASSLGGLLNQPQHF.

The chain uses TRBV5-1 and TRBJ2-3, with 8 bases identical to TRBD1. The CDR3 runs 14 residues. In germline, CDR1 is SGHRS, CDR2 YFSETQ. With 5 bases clipped from V and 1 base from J, the junction kept 3 bases outside the gene matches. The CDR3 sequence: CASRVGQGTDTQYF. The CDR3 region has the DNA TGCGCCAGCAGAGTGGGACAGGGCACAGATACGCAGTATTTT.

The table lists this clone with a few counts. DNA of the CDR3: TGTGCCAGCAGTGGTACGGACGAGCAGTACTTC. It encodes CASSGTDEQYF. This chain links TRBV27 with TRBJ2-7, with D uncertain. Germline V gives CDR1 MNHEY, CDR2 SMNVEV (reference sequence). Between the trimmed V and J ends, which lost 5 bases and 5 bases, there was a span of 7 bases. The CDR3 has 11 residues.

This CDR3 reads CASSLGNTPPWGEAFF. CDR3 coding DNA: TGTGCCAGCAGCTTAGGTAATACACCTCCTTGGGGTGAAGCTTTCTTT. This chain joins TRBV7-9 and TRBJ1-1; D remains ambiguous. The CDR3 is made up of 16 amino acids. The V gene's germline CDR1 is SEHNR and CDR2 FQNEAQ (reference sequence). Trimming cost V 1 base and J 7 bases, with 19 bases left between them.

Comments on this clone: The sample has other DNA sequences that encode this CDR3 too. The V call is TRBV28, the J call TRBJ1-5; no definite D call. The germline gives CDR1 MDHEN, CDR2 SYDVKM. V was clipped by 2 bases and J by 5 bases, with 10 bases between them. The length of the CDR3 is 14 residues. As DNA, the CDR3 is TGTGCCAGCAGTTTAGGTCGAGGTTATCAGCCCCAGCATTTT. Its translation: CASSLGRGYQPQHF. Supplemented by reference TRBV28 and TRBJ1-5, the full variable domain reads DVKVTQSSRYLVKRTGEKVFLECVQDMDHENMFWYRQDPGLGLRLIYFSYDVKMKEKGDIPEGYSVSREKKERFSLILESASTNQTSMYLCASSLGRGYQPQHFGDGTRLSIL.

The rearrangement joins TRBV6-1 to TRBJ1-2; TRBD1 might be the D (5 bases). There are 13 residues in the CDR3. The V end lost 7 bases, the J end lost 8 bases, and 17 bases lay between the germline ends. Per the germline V gene, CDR1 is MNHNS and CDR2 is SASEGT. In nucleotides, the CDR3 is TGTGCCAGCATTGATAACCGGGGGTTCGGCTACACCTTC. Encoded protein: CASIDNRGFGYTF.

This clone was detected once. Written as DNA, the CDR3 is TGTGCCAGCAGTGGGAACTGGGACAGATCCTACGAGCAGTACTTC. Encoded protein: CASSGNWDRSYEQYF. The genes are TRBV6-1 and TRBJ2-7, with 7 nucleotides matching TRBD1. V was clipped by 4 bases and J by 1 base; unmatched bases: 7. CDR1 and CDR2 from the germline V gene are MNHNS and SASEGT. The CDR3 covers 15 residues.

The J gene is TRBJ1-4, the V gene TRBV7-9; D not resolved. This CDR3 comprises 13 residues. Trimming left V 7 bases short and J 4 bases short, with 10 bases between. Germline V gene data show CDR1 as SEHNR and CDR2 as FQNEAQ (reference sequence). Here the CDR3 DNA reads TGTGCCAGCACCCATGGACGTAATGAAAAACTGTTTTTT. It translates to CASTHGRNEKLFF.

The V call is TRBV5-4, the J call TRBJ2-1; 10 bases line up with TRBD2. The CDR3 is made up of 15 amino acids. V lost 4 bases to trimming and J lost 8 bases; unmatched junction nucleotides: 9. CDR1 SGHNT and CDR2 YYREEE come from the germline V gene (reference sequence). The CDR3 reads CASSPGASGSDEQFF. The CDR3 bases are TGTGCCAGCAGCCCCGGGGCTAGCGGGAGCGATGAGCAGTTCTTC.

In this sample, this clone turned up once. The chain employs TRBV5-6 and TRBJ2-1, with 7 bases matching TRBD1. Looked up from germline, CDR1 is SGHDT and CDR2 is YYEEEE. J gave up 10 bases and V 4 bases, and 11 bases lay outside the gene matches. This CDR3 is built from 14 residues. CDR3 sequence reads: CASSIRTGFSEQFF. The CDR3 DNA reads TGTGCCAGCAGCATTCGGACAGGATTCAGCGAGCAGTTCTTC.

The V and J genes are TRBV5-6 and TRBJ1-6, with TRBD1 as a possible D gene (6 bases). Germline loops: CDR1 SGHDT, CDR2 YYEEEE. This CDR3 is 14 amino acids long. With 4 bases removed from V and 10 bases from J, the gap between germline ends came to 15 bases. The CDR3 sequence is CASSPGTPPSPLHF. CDR3 DNA sequence: TGTGCCAGCAGCCCCGGGACACCACCGTCACCCCTCCACTTT.

Worth noting for this clone: This could be a read error, since a much larger clone is one nucleotide away. Other nucleotide sequences in the sample specify the same CDR3. This chain connects TRBV5-1 to TRBJ1-1; 7 bases are shared with TRBD1. The CDR3 extends over 13 amino acids. Germline V gives CDR1 SGHRS, CDR2 YFSETQ. V dropped 0 bases and J dropped 4; count of bases not matched to a gene: 0. CDR3 sequence: CASSLEGATEAFF. In DNA, the CDR3 is TGCGCCAGCAGCTTGGAGGGGGCCACTGAAGCTTTCTTT.

The rearrangement uses TRBV28 and TRBJ2-5; maybe TRBD1 (6 bases). Trimming pared 8 bases from V and 5 bases from J, leaving 15 bases between. The germline gives CDR1 MDHEN, CDR2 SYDVKM. The CDR3 loop spans 13 amino acids. Here the CDR3 DNA reads TGTGCCAGCTCACAGGGTACCGGGGAGACCCAGTACTTC. This gives the protein CASSQGTGETQYF.

In this sample, this clone turned up a few times. The rearrangement uses TRBV6-4 and TRBJ1-5; D gene uncertain. The CDR3 covers 15 residues. CDR1 and CDR2 from the germline V gene are MRHNA and SNTAGT. Trimming shortened V by 7 bases and J by 5 bases, and 18 bases separated the two germline ends. This chain's CDR3 is CASKVGGSGDQPQHF. CDR3 coding DNA: TGTGCCAGCAAGGTTGGTGGCTCCGGGGATCAGCCCCAGCATTTT.

DNA for the CDR3: TGCGCCAGCAGCTTGCGCTCTAGCGGATTGATCAATGAGCAGTTCTTC. Translating gives CASSLRSSGLINEQFF. This chain connects TRBV5-1 to TRBJ2-1; 7 positions match TRBD2. Germline-derived CDR1 and CDR2 are SGHRS and YFSETQ. This CDR3 contains 16 residues. The V and J ends lost 1 base and 6 bases, in that order; junction bases with no gene match: 10. Full variable domain (missing parts from reference TRBV5-1 and TRBJ2-1): KAGVTQTPRYLIKTRGQQVTLSCSPISGHRSVSWYQQTPGQGLQFLFEYFSETQRNKGNFPGRFSGRQFSNSRSEMNVSTLELGDSALYLCASSLRSSGLINEQFFGPGTRLTVL.

This clone has a handful of counts. The rearrangement joins TRBV6-5 to TRBJ1-6, with D unclear. Germline loops: CDR1 MNHEY, CDR2 SVGAGI. The CDR3 sequence is 12 residues long. V was shortened by 2 bases and J by 5 bases, with 1 base between the two germline ends. The DNA of the CDR3 is TGTGCCAGCAGTTACCATAATTCACCCCTCCACTTT. Translation gives CASSYHNSPLHF.

This sequence joins TRBV19 and TRBJ2-1; no definite D call. Germline CDR1 reads LNHDA; CDR2 reads SQIVND (reference sequence). Between the trimmed V and J ends, which lost 3 bases and 6 bases, there was a span of 18 bases. CDR3 length: 16 residues. For the CDR3, the DNA is TGTGCCAGTAGTATCATCTTTGGGCCGTCCGGCAATGAGCAGTTCTTC. It codes for CASSIIFGPSGNEQFF.

This clone was counted between two and nine times. The chain is built from TRBV29-1 and TRBJ2-7, with unresolved D. V was clipped by 4 bases and J by 4 bases, with 23 bases between them. This CDR3 has 16 amino acids. CDR1 is SQVTM, CDR2 ANQGSEA, per germline. The CDR3, as DNA: TGCAGCGTTGGCTCGTTTTCAAACATCCTCCCTTACGAGCAGTACTTC. This encodes CSVGSFSNILPYEQYF.

The chain carries TRBV29-1 and TRBJ2-6; D gene unclear. Deletions cut 1 base from V and 1 base from J, with 5 bases between. Germline CDR1 SQVTM, CDR2 ANQGSEA. The CDR3 consists of 14 residues. CDR3 region: CSVEVGSGANVLTF. As DNA, the CDR3 is TGCAGCGTTGAAGTGGGGTCTGGGGCCAACGTCCTGACTTTC.